This TCR beta chain is drawn from a study of blood T cell repertoires in COVID-19. As for the study in general: Acute and convalescent COVID-19 samples came from the United States, Italy and Spain.

Deletions cut 0 bases from V and 0 bases from J, with 17 bases between. The CDR3 contains 19 residues. The germline V gene encodes CDR1 MDHEN and CDR2 SYDVKM. Here immunoSEQ multiplex PCR was the method, and the copy in TCRdb shows in-frame clones only, minus some. The table lists around 220,000 clones, over 80% of them singletons. Those who participated ranged in age from about 18 to 95 years and resided in about two dozen US areas. Clinical history as reported by participants underpinned cohort assignment. Two negative PCRs, clearance, or symptom resolution were required of recovered Cohort 3 donors.

Material: PBMCs or T cells enriched from blood (not recorded which). The V gene is TRBV28, the J gene TRBJ2-2; perhaps TRBD2 as D (5 bases). This TCR came from a woman aged 40 to 50 who had recovered from COVID-19. The DNA of the CDR3 is TGTGCCAGCAGTTTATGGGGTGAGGGAGTTGGCGCGAACACCGGGGAGCTGTTTTTT. Its translation: CASSLWGEGVGANTGELFF.